The 26 T cell receptor beta chains reported below all come from one sample, sequenced in a study of cytomegalovirus exposure and HLA in healthy donors. It was with 60 Vbeta and 13 Jbeta primers that the PCR ran. Profiling relied on immunoSEQ multiplex PCR, and the TCRdb table lists in-frame clones only, not all of them. The sample includes about 180,000 clones, about 72% of them seen just once. Sequencing was carried out using PBMCs. All receptors derive from a human donor in good health.

The chain combines TRBV30 with TRBJ1-2; a possible D gene is TRBD1 (5 bases). This CDR3 spans 15 amino acids. Germline CDR1 is GTSNPN and CDR2 is SVGIG (reference sequence). Trimming pared 2 bases from V and 8 bases from J, leaving 21 bases between. The CDR3 DNA reads as TGTGCCTGGAGTCGAATCACAGGCCAGGCAATGGGCTACACCTTC. It codes for CAWSRITGQAMGYTF.

This sequence joins TRBV9 and TRBJ2-1, with TRBD2 identical over 15 bases. The CDR3 covers 16 residues. CDR1 SGDLS and CDR2 YYNGEE come from the germline V gene. Trimming removed 3 bases from V and 7 bases from J; junction bases left unmatched: 5. The chain's CDR3 is CASSAGLAGGTNEQFF. The CDR3 DNA is TGTGCCAGCAGCGCGGGACTAGCGGGGGGTACTAATGAGCAGTTCTTC.

This clone was recorded only once. CDR3 region: CASGLVITGGRTEAFF. The CDR3 DNA follows: TGTGCTAGTGGTTTGGTAATTACGGGGGGACGAACTGAAGCTTTCTTT. The chain joins TRBV12-5 to TRBJ1-1; weak D call: TRBD1 (5 bases). This CDR3 is built from 16 residues. Germline V gives CDR1 LGHNT, CDR2 FRNRAP. Trimming left V 0 bases short and J 5 bases short, with 16 bases between.

The chain has TRBV19 and TRBJ1-4; 8 nucleotides align to TRBD1. Looked up from germline, CDR1 is LNHDA and CDR2 is SQIVND (reference sequence). Unmatched junction bases numbered 12, after V lost 5 bases and J lost 7 bases. This CDR3 spans 16 amino acids. This CDR3 is CASSQGALTGGEKLFF. Written as DNA, the CDR3 is TGTGCCAGTAGTCAGGGGGCCTTAACCGGGGGTGAAAAACTGTTTTTT. Complete variable domain (other parts from reference TRBV19 and TRBJ1-4): DGGITQSPKYLFRKEGQNVTLSCEQNLNHDAMYWYRQDPGQGLRLIYYSQIVNDFQKGDIAEGYSVSREKKESFPLTVTSAQKNPTAFYLCASSQGALTGGEKLFFGSGTQLSVL.

In its sample, this clone was seen a few times. The V and J genes are TRBV5-4 and TRBJ1-3; possibly TRBD1 for D (6 bases). The CDR3 runs to 15 residues. CDR1 is SGHNT and CDR2 is YYREEE in the germline V gene (reference sequence). Trimming shortened V by 4 bases and J by 0 bases, and 11 bases separated the two germline ends. The CDR3 protein is CASSQGYSSGNTIYF. DNA for the CDR3: TGTGCCAGCAGCCAGGGGTATTCCTCTGGAAACACCATATATTTT.

This rearrangement joins TRBV25-1 to TRBJ1-2, with 7 bases aligning to TRBD1. Unmatched junction bases numbered 6, after V lost 6 bases and J lost 5 bases. CDR3 size: 13 residues. Germline-derived CDR1 and CDR2 are MGHDK and SYGVNS. The CDR3, as DNA: TGTGCCAGCAGCTCAGGGACAGCTTATGGCTACACCTTC. Protein: CASSSGTAYGYTF.

V is TRBV6-6 and J is TRBJ1-4; D is ambiguous. V dropped 5 bases and J dropped 3 bases, with 10 bases sitting between them. There are 14 residues in the CDR3. The germline CDR1 and CDR2 sequences are MNHNY and SVGAGI (reference sequence). CDR3 DNA: TGTGCCAGCAGTGCCTCCAGATCTAATGAAAAACTGTTTTTT. It yields the protein CASSASRSNEKLFF.

The CDR3 DNA is TGTGCCAGCAGCTTACAGACAGGGTCTCGGAACACCATATATTTT. This gives the protein CASSLQTGSRNTIYF. The chain joins TRBV5-4 to TRBJ1-3; 7 bases line up with TRBD1. This CDR3 is 15 amino acids long. CDR1 is SGHNT and CDR2 is YYREEE in the germline V gene (reference sequence). J gave up 7 bases and V 2 bases, and 9 bases lay outside the gene matches.

This clone was recorded only once. This CDR3 is CASSKPTGGSSYNSPLHF. The CDR3, as DNA: TGTGCCAGCAGCAAACCCACTGGAGGGAGCTCCTATAATTCACCCCTCCACTTT. V is TRBV21-1 and J is TRBJ1-6. TRBV21-1 is assigned pseudogene status. This CDR3 has 18 amino acids.

V usage is TRBV25-1 and J usage is TRBJ2-5; D remains unclear. The better agreement between TRBJ2-7 and the DNA end casts doubt on the J call. The CDR3 spans 14 residues. Germline V CDR1 and CDR2: MGHDK, SYGVNS. The DNA for the CDR3 is TGTGCCAGCAGTGAATTCGGTGATACCTACGAGCAGTACTTC. Protein sequence: CASSEFGDTYEQYF.

This clone has just a few counts. The chain has TRBV6-5 and TRBJ2-7; the D gene is possibly TRBD1 (6 bases). This CDR3 contains 14 residues. Germline CDR1 is MNHEY and CDR2 is SVGAGI. Trimming removed 4 bases at V and 0 bases at J, with 10 bases between. CDR3 sequence: CASSSRQVSYEQYF. For the CDR3, the DNA is TGTGCCAGCAGTTCCAGACAGGTCTCCTACGAGCAGTACTTC.

This clone was seen only a few times. Here the CDR3 DNA reads TGCGCCAGCAGCTTCGGGAACACTGAAGCTTTCTTT. Translation gives CASSFGNTEAFF. The V and J genes are TRBV5-1 and TRBJ1-1; D remains ambiguous. CDR1 is SGHRS, CDR2 YFSETQ, per germline. This CDR3 region has 12 residues. The germline V and J ends were trimmed by 2 bases and 1 base, with 3 bases remaining between them. Based on the CDR3 plus reference TRBV5-1 and TRBJ1-1, the full variable domain is KAGVTQTPRYLIKTRGQQVTLSCSPISGHRSVSWYQQTPGQGLQFLFEYFSETQRNKGNFPGRFSGRQFSNSRSEMNVSTLELGDSALYLCASSFGNTEAFFGQGTRLTVV.

This clone has just a few counts. The chain recombines TRBV7-2 with TRBJ2-7; TRBD2 is a possible D gene (5 bases). The CDR3 runs 15 residues. Germline V gene data show CDR1 as SGHTA and CDR2 as FQGNSA. The V end was cut by 1 base, the J end by 2 bases, with 12 bases between. The CDR3 here is CASSLVTSGPYEQYF. CDR3 coding DNA: TGTGCCAGCAGCTTAGTAACTAGTGGCCCCTACGAGCAGTACTTC.

The chain recombines TRBV4-1 with TRBJ1-5; unclear D gene. The CDR3 totals 15 residues. Trimming removed 3 bases at V and 5 bases at J, with 14 bases between. Per the germline V gene, CDR1 is MGHRA and CDR2 is YSYEKL. The CDR3: CASSHPGGRDQPQHF. DNA for the CDR3: TGCGCCAGCAGCCATCCTGGTGGGCGGGATCAGCCCCAGCATTTT.

The CDR3, as DNA: TGTGCCAGCAGCCCATTAGGAGCGGGGGGGCCATCCGGGGAGCTGTTTTTT. It specifies CASSPLGAGGPSGELFF. The V call is TRBV7-3, the J call TRBJ2-2; 10 bases are shared with TRBD2. The V gene's germline CDR1 is SGHTA and CDR2 FQGTGA. This CDR3 spans 17 amino acids. With 5 bases clipped from V and 6 bases from J, the junction kept 12 bases outside the gene matches.

V gene TRBV6-1 combines with J gene TRBJ1-1, with D unclear. Trimming shortened V by 6 bases and J by 0 bases, and 8 bases separated the two germline ends. The CDR3 is 13 residues long. Germline V CDR1 and CDR2: MNHNS, SASEGT. The CDR3 bases are TGTGCCAGCAGACAGAACATGAACACTGAAGCTTTCTTT. It specifies CASRQNMNTEAFF.

The chain employs TRBV7-9 and TRBJ2-7; 9 bases fit TRBD1. The CDR3 consists of 15 residues. Germline lookup yields CDR1 SEHNR and CDR2 FQNEAQ (reference sequence). The trim removed 0 bases at V and 4 bases at J, leaving 4 bases unmatched. This CDR3 reads CASSLAWDREYEQYF. The CDR3 region has the DNA TGTGCCAGCAGCTTAGCTTGGGACAGGGAGTACGAGCAGTACTTC.

This sequence joins TRBV5-1 and TRBJ2-7; 7 bases are a match to TRBD2. Losses at the gene ends were 0 bases for V and 3 bases for J; bases not matched to a gene: 6. This CDR3 contains 15 residues. The V gene's germline CDR1 is SGHRS and CDR2 YFSETQ. The CDR3 loop reads CASSLEGRAFYEQYF. The CDR3 nucleotides are TGCGCCAGCAGCTTGGAAGGGAGGGCGTTCTACGAGCAGTACTTC.

The rearrangement links TRBV7-9 to TRBJ2-7; 11 nucleotides agree with TRBD1. The V and J ends lost 5 bases and 6 bases, in that order; junction bases with no gene match: 3. Germline V lookup: CDR1 SEHNR, CDR2 FQNEAQ (reference sequence). This CDR3 has 13 amino acids. The CDR3 region has the DNA TGTGCCAGCAGCCCCGGGACAGGGGGCGAGCAGTACTTC. Its translation: CASSPGTGGEQYF. The complete variable domain, with remaining parts taken from reference TRBV7-9 and TRBJ2-7, reads DTGVSQNPRHKITKRGQNVTFRCDPISEHNRLYWYRQTLGQGPEFLTYFQNEAQLEKSRLLSDRFSAERPKGSFSTLEIQRTEQGDSAMYLCASSPGTGGEQYFGPGTRLTVT.

The rearrangement links TRBV5-1 to TRBJ2-7, with D hard to call. Trimming stripped 0 bases from V and 4 bases from J, with 11 bases between. The CDR3 totals 14 residues. The V gene's germline CDR1 is SGHRS and CDR2 YFSETQ. CDR3 in amino acids: CASSLGSLAYEQYF. The CDR3, as DNA: TGCGCCAGCAGCTTGGGATCGCTTGCGTACGAGCAGTACTTC.

The J gene is TRBJ2-7, the V gene TRBV5-5; weak D call: TRBD2 (7 bases). CDR3 length: 16 residues. With 0 bases removed from V and 3 bases from J, the gap between germline ends came to 16 bases. Germline V gene sequence: CDR1 SGHKS, CDR2 YYEKEE (reference sequence). CDR3 in amino acids: CASSLAPAGAGYEQYF. The CDR3 DNA sequence: TGTGCCAGCAGCTTGGCCCCGGCGGGGGCTGGCTACGAGCAGTACTTC.

The chain links TRBV12-5 to TRBJ2-2, with D perhaps TRBD2 (6 bases). Germline assignment: CDR1 LGHNT and CDR2 FRNRAP. Trimming shortened V by 2 bases and J by 8 bases, and 12 bases separated the two germline ends. The CDR3 totals 14 residues. The CDR3 coding sequence is TGTGCTAGTGGTTTGCGGGGGACTTCTGGGGAGCTGTTTTTT. Translation: CASGLRGTSGELFF.

The J gene is TRBJ2-7, the V gene TRBV5-1; TRBD1 agrees at 8 bases. Germline V CDR1 and CDR2: SGHRS, YFSETQ. Losses at the gene ends were 1 base for V and 1 base for J; bases not matched to a gene: 4. There are 15 residues in the CDR3. CDR3: CASSLLQGGSYEQYF. CDR3 nucleotides: TGCGCCAGCAGCTTGCTACAGGGGGGATCCTACGAGCAGTACTTC.

V usage is TRBV6-1 and J usage is TRBJ1-2; the D is unclear. This CDR3 region has 14 residues. V was pared by 0 bases and J by 7 bases, with 12 bases between. Germline V gene lookup returns CDR1 MNHNS and CDR2 SASEGT. CDR3 sequence: CASSEARQAGGYTF. The DNA of the CDR3 is TGTGCCAGCAGTGAAGCTCGGCAGGCGGGTGGCTACACCTTC.

This clone was found a few times. This chain links TRBV4-2 with TRBJ1-2; D is ambiguous. Trimming stripped 2 bases from V and 8 bases from J, with 15 bases between. From germline, CDR1 is LGHNA and CDR2 YNFKEQ. The CDR3 totals 14 residues. CDR3 in DNA: TGTGCCAGCAGCCAAATCTCAGCGGGTGCGGGCTACACCTTC. It is translated as CASSQISAGAGYTF.

The chain has TRBV5-8 and TRBJ1-5; D might be TRBD1 (5 bases). V was shortened by 0 bases and J by 8 bases, with 12 bases between the two germline ends. There are 14 residues in the CDR3. Germline V CDR1 and CDR2: SGHTS, YDEGEE. In DNA, the CDR3 is TGTGCCAGCAGCTTGGAGCAGGGTGCTAAGCCCCAGCATTTT. Residues: CASSLEQGAKPQHF.